This TCR beta chain was sequenced during a study of response to subunit inactivated influenza vaccine. Points from the study as a whole: Authors suggested each seasonal influenza vaccination recruits few new T cells.

This clonotype was counted a few times. Its target is unknown. CDR1 and CDR2 from the germline V gene are DFQATT and SNEGSKA (reference sequence). V was clipped by 6 bases and J by 0 bases; unmatched bases: 12. The CDR3 consists of 17 residues. Via MiXCR, TCRdb re-called the RT-PCR reads, giving one row per CDR3 protein. The sample has hundreds of thousands of distinct CDR3 sequences; 12% are singletons. The source material was PBMCs from blood, sampled on the day of vaccination. The receptor comes from a man aged 45-65 years who received an inactivated influenza vaccine. V and J are TRBV20-1 and TRBJ2-3; 10 bases fit TRBD1. Here the CDR3 reads CSARKLRDRGSTDTQYF. The DNA of the CDR3 is TGCAGTGCGAGAAAGCTCCGGGACAGGGGAAGCACAGATACGCAGTATTTT.